This is a list of T cell receptor beta chains from one sample in a study of shared clonotypes between healthy human individuals. The data were produced by immunoSEQ multiplex PCR, yet TCRdb's version contains in-frame clones alone and is incomplete. There are some 660,000 clones in the sample; around 73% occur only once, and roughly 1.9% lies in the top ten. Material: memory CD4+ T cells sorted from blood. Receptors were obtained from a woman between 25 and 40 years old in good health. Each CDR3 is given with its conserved first and last residue. The D gene is left open where the match is weak.

V	J	D	CDR3
TRBV6-6	TRBJ2-7	TRBD2	CASSYRTSPYYEQYF
TRBV28	TRBJ1-4	TRBD1	CASTKYRGLDNEKLFF
TRBV7-8	TRBJ1-4	.	CASSFGTRNEKLFF
TRBV7-8	TRBJ2-5	TRBD1	CASSAGGLETQYF
TRBV9	TRBJ2-1	.	CASSVDGTLFSYNEQFF
TRBV29-1	TRBJ2-3	.	CSVESGSASTDTQYF
TRBV11-2	TRBJ1-2	TRBD1	CASSFGTGEDGYTF
TRBV6-5	TRBJ2-1	.	CASSLRESYNEQFF
TRBV30	TRBJ1-3	.	CACSWTPASGNTIYF
TRBV25-1	TRBJ2-1	.	CASSEFQGKGFF
TRBV5-1	TRBJ1-5	.	CASSLVPNQPQHF
TRBV11-2	TRBJ2-7	.	CASSLVLGNWDEQYF
TRBV7-6	TRBJ2-1	.	CASSTRRDSYNEQFF
TRBV19	TRBJ2-3	TRBD2	CASTSGRMGTDTQYF
TRBV19	TRBJ2-6	TRBD1	CASSGTGKAGANVLTF
TRBV6-1	TRBJ1-2	.	CASSEHGASNYGYTF
TRBV30	TRBJ1-2	.	CAWSRTATTYGYTF
TRBV28	TRBJ2-2	TRBD1	CAGETGNTGELFF
TRBV2	TRBJ2-5	.	CASSAFSGDQETQYF
TRBV2	TRBJ2-6	.	CASSELQGAVLGANVLTF
TRBV29-1	TRBJ2-1	TRBD2	CSVVQRDWDNEQFF
TRBV7-9	TRBJ2-5	.	CASSSIETQYF
TRBV2	TRBJ2-3	.	CASRAQGGGSSDTQYF
TRBV2	TRBJ1-5	.	CAGQNYSNQPQHF
TRBV4-1	TRBJ2-1	TRBD1	CASRELVRDSYNEQFF
TRBV7-9	TRBJ2-5	TRBD2	CASSLGTGGSLETQYF
TRBV19	TRBJ2-1	.	CASSIGGPSYNEQFF
TRBV30	TRBJ2-3	.	CAWSSMDTQYF
TRBV7-2	TRBJ1-1	TRBD1	CASSRQGANTEAFF
TRBV7-9	TRBJ1-1	TRBD1	CASSHDRVTEAFF
TRBV2	TRBJ2-5	.	CASSEVWADQETQYF
TRBV25-1	TRBJ2-1	.	CASSDSYNEQFF
TRBV27	TRBJ2-7	TRBD1	CASSARQGENEQYF
TRBV5-1	TRBJ1-5	.	CASSLGLSGREDQPQHF
TRBV15	TRBJ1-1	TRBD1	CATTSIHPWDTGGIGAEAFF
TRBV7-2	TRBJ2-3	TRBD2	CASSLAGLAGGNMARGTDTQYF
TRBV5-4	TRBJ2-2	TRBD1	CASSSGGQGALNGELFF
TRBV28	TRBJ1-1	.	CASSQPQGARTEAFF
TRBV5-8	TRBJ2-3	TRBD2	CASSNRGGSGADTQYF
TRBV27	TRBJ1-6	.	CASSLLGLSKGEDTLHF
TRBV5-1	TRBJ2-1	TRBD2	CASSWGLAGGTYYNEQFF
TRBV5-1	TRBJ1-4	.	CASSPGTLGEKLFF
TRBV10-3	TRBJ1-5	.	CAISSEGNQPQHF
TRBV19	TRBJ2-2	.	CASNSPNARRNTGELFF
TRBV7-9	TRBJ2-3	.	CASRGSSTDTQYF
TRBV5-4	TRBJ2-7	.	CASSLQGSYEQYF
TRBV6-6	TRBJ2-1	TRBD2	CASSLSPGGTRNEQFF
TRBV5-1	TRBJ1-2	TRBD1	CASSPDRGLGGYTF
TRBV6-5	TRBJ2-3	.	CASSPFSWGSTQYF
TRBV28	TRBJ1-5	TRBD1	CASSKSGTGFQPQHF
TRBV5-1	TRBJ2-6	.	CASSSPTDGANVLTF